Listed here is a single TCR beta chain. Per the germline V gene, CDR1 is MGHDK and CDR2 is SYGVNS. The V and J ends lost 5 bases and 9 bases respectively, with 14 bases between them. The CDR3 is 13 residues long. This record belongs to a study of blood T cell repertoires in COVID-19. Study as a whole: COVID-19 samples from acute and convalescent phases originated in the United States, Italy and Spain. The cDNA or gDNA used as material had been derived from T cells, B-cell-depleted T cells, or PBMCs.

Participants' reported clinical history set cohort assignment. Measured with immunoSEQ multiplex PCR; TCRdb has only the in-frame clones, and not every one. The sample contains 300,000 to 450,000 clones, around 87% of which appear only once. What was sequenced was PBMCs or T cells enriched from blood (not recorded which). The V and J genes are TRBV25-1 and TRBJ2-1; D is perhaps TRBD1 (5 bases). The sequence came from a man aged 40-49 years in a cohort exposed to, infected with or recovered from COVID-19 (not recorded which). CDR3 protein: CASSPENRFEQFF. The CDR3 region has the DNA TGTGCCAGCAGTCCTGAAAACAGGTTTGAGCAGTTCTTC. The complete variable domain, with remaining parts taken from reference TRBV25-1 and TRBJ2-1, reads EADIYQTPRYLVIGTGKKITLECSQTMGHDKMYWYQQDPGMELHLIHYSYGVNSTEKGDLSSESTVSRIRTEHFPLTLESARPSHTSQYLCASSPENRFEQFFGPGTRLTVL.